The 6 T cell receptor beta chains presented below share a single source sample, sequenced in a study of cytomegalovirus exposure and HLA in healthy donors. In the PCR, 60 Vbeta and 13 Jbeta primers were used. Measured with immunoSEQ multiplex PCR; TCRdb has only the in-frame clones, and not every one. The table has under 200,000 clones, around three quarters seen once. Sequenced sample: PBMCs. These TCRs come from a woman aged 25-40 years in good health and CMV-seropositive.

This clone was counted a few times. The rearrangement uses TRBV10-3 and TRBJ1-1, with D possibly being TRBD1 (5 bases). Per germline, CDR1 ENHRY and CDR2 SYGVKD. Trimming removed 5 bases from V and 8 bases from J, with 12 bases in between. The CDR3 runs to 12 residues. Here the CDR3 DNA reads TGTGCCATCAGTCGCGACCGGGGGGAAGCTTTCTTT. This codes for CAISRDRGEAFF.

The rearrangement uses TRBV4-1 and TRBJ2-7, with a tentative D call TRBD2 (6 bases). Trimming left V 1 base short and J 3 bases short, with 16 bases between. The CDR3 extends over 16 amino acids. Looked up from germline, CDR1 is MGHRA and CDR2 is YSYEKL. The CDR3 is CASSQASAGRSYEQYF. The CDR3 coding sequence is TGCGCCAGCAGCCAAGCCTCCGCCGGGAGAAGCTACGAGCAGTACTTC.

The rearrangement joins TRBV7-6 to TRBJ1-4; 7 bases align to TRBD1. The V gene's germline CDR1 is SGHVS and CDR2 FNYEAQ. This CDR3 region has 20 residues. With V trimmed by 5 bases and J by 0 bases, 18 bases remained unmatched. CDR3 in DNA: TGTGCCAGCAGCCCCGAACCCCTCGGGACAGCTACCGCAACTAATGAAAAACTGTTTTTT. Its protein product is CASSPEPLGTATATNEKLFF.

This clone was observed a handful of times. The gene calls are TRBV6-5 and TRBJ2-7, with D possibly TRBD2 on 6 matching bases. The CDR3 length is 15 residues. V lost 6 bases to trimming and J lost 4 bases, with 19 bases between them. The germline gives CDR1 MNHEY, CDR2 SVGAGI. In DNA, the CDR3 is TGTGCCAGCAGCAACCCGGGACTTATCGGGTACGAGCAGTACTTC. It encodes CASSNPGLIGYEQYF.

This clone has just a few counts. This rearrangement joins TRBV29-1 to TRBJ2-1; D is undetermined. The V end lost 4 bases, the J end lost 8 bases, and 6 bases lay between the germline ends. This CDR3 spans 10 amino acids. The V gene's germline CDR1 is SQVTM and CDR2 ANQGSEA. Here the CDR3 reads CSVVFYEQFF. The DNA for the CDR3 is TGCAGCGTTGTATTCTATGAGCAGTTCTTC.

Written as DNA, the CDR3 is TGTGCCAGCAGCCAAAGACAGTTCACAGATACGCAGTATTTT. Its translation: CASSQRQFTDTQYF. V usage is TRBV4-2 and J usage is TRBJ2-3, with a weak D call TRBD1 (5 bases). The CDR3 runs to 14 residues. V lost 2 bases and J 2 bases, leaving 8 bases between the germline ends. Germline-derived CDR1 and CDR2 are LGHNA and YNFKEQ.